The 29 T cell receptor beta chains listed next were all sequenced from one sample in a study of T cell repertoires in cytomegalovirus infection. Via MiXCR, TCRdb re-called the reads, giving one row per CDR3 protein. This table holds around 450,000 distinct CDR3 sequences, approximately 33% found once. The sequenced sample consisted of PBMCs. The receptors stem from a human donor in good health (CMV status not recorded). Some clones in this sample may be carry-over from other donors' samples.

In its sample, this clonotype was seen once. The chain uses TRBV19 and TRBJ2-3, with 7 positions matching TRBD2. Germline CDR1 and CDR2: LNHDA and SQIVND (reference sequence). V was pared by 5 bases and J by 4 bases, with 9 bases of the junction left unmatched. CDR3 length: 15 amino acids. The DNA for the CDR3 is TGTGCCAGTAGTTCGGGACTAATAATTCCAGATACGCAGTATTTT. Protein sequence: CASSSGLIIPDTQYF.

This clonotype was recorded at least ten times. V usage is TRBV12-3 or TRBV12-4 and J usage is TRBJ2-1, with no clear D. V dropped 5 bases and J dropped 3 bases, with 11 bases sitting between them. The CDR3 runs 14 residues. This chain's CDR3 is CASSPGGDYNEQFF. The CDR3 DNA reads as TGTGCCAGCAGTCCCGGTGGGGACTACAATGAGCAGTTCTTC.

Regarding this clonotype: This clone may be a read error of a much larger clone one base away. The chain joins TRBV28 to TRBJ1-5; TRBD1 matches at 9 bases. There are 15 residues in the CDR3. Germline CDR1 is MDHEN and CDR2 is SYDVKM. The CDR3: CASSLGDREYHPQHF. The CDR3, as DNA: TGTGCCAGCAGTTTAGGGGACAGGGAGTATCACCCCCAGCATTTT.

This clonotype was detected many times. This sequence joins TRBV11-1 and TRBJ2-1; D gene unclear. CDR3 length equals 14 residues. CDR1 is SGHAT and CDR2 is FQDESV in the germline V gene (reference sequence). Trimming shortened V by 2 bases and J by 5 bases, and 10 bases separated the two germline ends. The CDR3 DNA is TGTGCCAGCAGCTTATCGGCTAATAACAATGAGCAGTTCTTC. It specifies CASSLSANNNEQFF.

V gene TRBV11-2 combines with J gene TRBJ2-2; possible D gene TRBD1, 5 bases. This CDR3 is built from 17 residues. CDR1 is SGHAT, CDR2 FQNNGV, per germline. The V gene lost 6 bases and the J gene lost 0 bases, with 17 bases spanning the gap. The CDR3 nucleotides read TGTGCCAGCAGACGTGTTTTGAGGACATCGAACACCGGGGAGCTGTTTTTT. It specifies CASRRVLRTSNTGELFF.

The chain carries TRBV6-1 and TRBJ1-1; 9 bases fit TRBD1. Germline trimming cut 6 bases from V and 4 bases from J; bases unmatched to any gene: 3. Germline V gene sequence: CDR1 MNHNS, CDR2 SASEGT. This CDR3 contains 13 residues. CDR3 sequence reads: CASRLQGATEAFF. CDR3 nucleotides: TGTGCCAGCAGACTACAGGGGGCCACTGAAGCTTTCTTT.

The rearrangement uses TRBV7-2 and TRBJ1-2; D is unresolved. Between the trimmed V and J ends, which lost 2 bases and 6 bases, there was a span of 10 bases. The CDR3 consists of 13 residues. The germline V gene has CDR1 SGHTA and CDR2 FQGNSA. CDR3 DNA: TGTGCCAGCAGCTTAAACCCCAGCCATGGCTACACCTTC. Residues: CASSLNPSHGYTF.

In the case of this clonotype: At one end, the junction sequence differs from germline, possibly due to a read error. V is TRBV4-3 and J is TRBJ2-2; possible D gene TRBD1, 5 bases. This CDR3 contains 17 residues. Germline V gene lookup returns CDR1 LGHNA and CDR2 YSLEER. The CDR3 region is CSSSQDIVQGNTGELFF. The CDR3 DNA reads TGCTCCAGCAGCCAAGATATTGTGCAGGGAAACACCGGGGAGCTGTTTTTT.

This clonotype was seen a few times. This chain links TRBV7-6 with TRBJ2-3, with D tentatively TRBD1 (5 bases). CDR3 size: 16 residues. Germline values: CDR1 SGHVS, CDR2 FNYEAQ. Trimming stripped 2 bases from V and 2 bases from J, with 14 bases between. Written as DNA, the CDR3 is TGTGCCAGCAGCTTACCACCGGACACCCCCACAGATACGCAGTATTTT. Protein: CASSLPPDTPTDTQYF.

This clonotype was found many times. The J gene is TRBJ1-1, the V gene TRBV6-5; D remains ambiguous. The CDR3 is 15 residues long. Germline V lookup: CDR1 MNHEY, CDR2 SVGAGI. The V end lost 0 bases, the J end lost 2 bases, and 10 bases lay between the germline ends. CDR3 sequence reads: CASSYSIGANTEAFF. Written as DNA, the CDR3 is TGTGCCAGCAGTTACTCGATTGGTGCTAACACTGAAGCTTTCTTT.

This clonotype was observed at least ten times. This sequence joins TRBV7-8 and TRBJ2-5; tentative D call: TRBD1 (6 bases). Germline CDR1 reads SGHVS; CDR2 reads FQNEAQ. Between the trimmed V and J ends, which lost 5 bases and 1 base, there was a span of 14 bases. The CDR3 length is 15 residues. In nucleotides, the CDR3 is TGTGCCAGCAGCCTGGGACACCAAACCCAAGAGACCCAGTACTTC. It encodes CASSLGHQTQETQYF.

This clonotype turned up a few times. The CDR3 DNA sequence: TGTGCCAGCAGCTTTCTAGCGGGGGCTAACAATGAGCAGTTCTTC. Its protein product is CASSFLAGANNEQFF. The rearrangement uses TRBV5-6 and TRBJ2-1; 10 bases are a match to TRBD2. Germline CDR1 is SGHDT and CDR2 is YYEEEE. This CDR3 region has 15 residues. Germline trimming cut 2 bases from V and 5 bases from J; bases unmatched to any gene: 4. Full variable domain (rest looked up from reference TRBV5-6 and TRBJ2-1): DAGVTQSPTHLIKTRGQQVTLRCSPKSGHDTVSWYQQALGQGPQFIFQYYEEEERQRGNFPDRFSGHQFPNYSSELNVNALLLGDSALYLCASSFLAGANNEQFFGPGTRLTVL.

This clonotype was counted ten times or more. V usage is TRBV7-2 and J usage is TRBJ1-6, with TRBD1 identical over 8 bases. The CDR3 has 15 residues. The trim removed 6 bases at V and 10 bases at J, leaving 11 bases unmatched. CDR1 SGHTA and CDR2 FQGNSA come from the germline V gene. The CDR3 region has the DNA TGTGCCAGCAGGTACACAGGACAGGGTGGCTCACCCCTCCACTTT. It yields the protein CASRYTGQGGSPLHF.

This CDR3 is CASSPTGVAYEQYF. CDR3 in DNA: TGTGCCAGCAGCCCGACAGGGGTCGCCTACGAGCAGTACTTC. V gene TRBV7-2 combines with J gene TRBJ2-7; 8 nucleotides match TRBD1. Germline V gives CDR1 SGHTA, CDR2 FQGNSA. V dropped 5 bases and J dropped 2; count of bases not matched to a gene: 5. This CDR3 spans 14 amino acids.

This clonotype was seen repeatedly, ten times or more. The V call is TRBV28, the J call TRBJ2-3; D remains ambiguous. The CDR3 is made up of 15 amino acids. The germline gives CDR1 MDHEN, CDR2 SYDVKM. Trimming shortened V by 4 bases and J by 0 bases, and 11 bases separated the two germline ends. CDR3 region: CASSSRLPSTDTQYF. The DNA for the CDR3 is TGTGCCAGCAGTTCCAGGCTTCCGAGCACAGATACGCAGTATTTT.

For the CDR3, the DNA is TGCAGCGTGCCCCCGGGACAGGGCTTTAATGGCTACACCTTC. Amino acid sequence: CSVPPGQGFNGYTF. V gene TRBV29-1 combines with J gene TRBJ1-2; 9 bases line up with TRBD1. V was clipped by 6 bases and J by 6 bases; unmatched bases: 11. The CDR3 runs 14 residues. CDR1 is SQVTM and CDR2 is ANQGSEA in the germline V gene.

The table lists this clonotype with a count of one. J is TRBJ2-7 and V is TRBV5-1, with 7 bases lining up with TRBD1. V lost 7 bases to trimming and J lost 2 bases; unmatched junction nucleotides: 18. The CDR3 is 17 residues long. Germline CDR1 SGHRS, CDR2 YFSETQ. The CDR3 spells CASSLYYRQQGTYEQYF. The CDR3 bases are TGCGCCAGCTCCCTATATTACCGACAACAGGGGACCTACGAGCAGTACTTC.

V usage is TRBV6-5 and J usage is TRBJ2-3; the D is unclear. The CDR3 runs 13 residues. The V gene's germline CDR1 is MNHEY and CDR2 SVGAGI. V shed 8 bases and J shed 1 base, with 10 bases lying between them. The CDR3 coding sequence is TGTGCCAGCGGGGTTTTGGGCACAGATACGCAGTATTTT. Its protein is CASGVLGTDTQYF.

This clonotype was picked up many times. The chain combines TRBV7-9 with TRBJ2-5; D is undetermined. V lost 0 bases and J lost 4, with 12 bases in between. The CDR3 length is 15 residues. Per germline, CDR1 SEHNR and CDR2 FQNEAQ (reference sequence). In DNA, the CDR3 is TGTGCCAGCAGCTTAGCGTCGACATCCCGAGAGACCCAGTACTTC. Translated: CASSLASTSRETQYF.

The chain couples TRBV2 to TRBJ2-7; the D gene could be TRBD1 or TRBD2 (5 bases each). CDR3 length: 15 residues. V lost 2 bases and J lost 1, with 12 bases in between. Germline V lookup: CDR1 SNHLY, CDR2 FYNNEI. The CDR3, as DNA: TGTGCCAGCAGTGAAAGAGGGAACAGGTCCTACGAGCAGTACTTC. It codes for CASSERGNRSYEQYF.

The genes are TRBV27 and TRBJ2-7; 10 nucleotides agree with TRBD1. The CDR3 is 15 amino acids. After removal of 0 bases from V and 4 bases from J, the junction contained 3 bases not matched to a gene. CDR1 is MNHEY and CDR2 is SMNVEV in the germline V gene (reference sequence). CDR3 loop: CASSLSVGQGYEQYF. CDR3 sequence (DNA): TGTGCCAGCAGTTTATCGGTGGGACAGGGGTACGAGCAGTACTTC.

This clonotype was found a few times. The chain has TRBV7-9 and TRBJ1-1, with 7 positions matching TRBD1. V shed 4 bases, J shed 3 bases, and the junction held 8 bases outside the gene matches. CDR3 length equals 15 residues. Germline CDR1 reads SEHNR; CDR2 reads FQNEAQ (reference sequence). The CDR3: CASSSGLQGYTEAFF. The CDR3 region has the DNA TGTGCCAGCAGCTCGGGCCTACAGGGGTACACTGAAGCTTTCTTT.

This clonotype turned up a few times. The gene calls are TRBV3-1 and TRBJ2-1; 8 bases agree with TRBD2. CDR1 and CDR2 (germline): LGHDT, YNNKEL (reference sequence). The CDR3 runs 18 residues. Trimming at V came to 0 bases and at J to 0 bases, leaving 7 bases not matched to a gene. The CDR3 DNA is TGTGCCAGCAGCCAAGAGCTGGGCCTAGCGGGCTCCTACAATGAGCAGTTCTTC. It codes for CASSQELGLAGSYNEQFF.

This clonotype was observed many times. This chain links TRBV7-2 with TRBJ1-2; 8 nucleotides line up with TRBD1. The germline V gene encodes CDR1 SGHTA and CDR2 FQGNSA. The CDR3 spans 12 residues. The ends lost 2 bases at V and 7 bases at J; junction bases unmatched: 0. The CDR3 is CASSLQGAGYTF. The CDR3 region has the DNA TGTGCCAGCAGCTTACAGGGGGCTGGCTACACCTTC.

The chain uses TRBV19 and TRBJ1-1; no reliable D call. The germline CDR1 and CDR2 sequences are LNHDA and SQIVND (reference sequence). The CDR3 extends over 16 amino acids. The germline V and J ends were trimmed by 4 bases and 0 bases, with 15 bases remaining between them. The CDR3 bases are TGTGCCAGTAGTACCAGCACTATTCTTTTGAACACTGAAGCTTTCTTT. Its protein product is CASSTSTILLNTEAFF.

This clonotype showed up many times. The chain combines TRBV6-1 with TRBJ2-7; no definite D call. Looked up from germline, CDR1 is MNHNS and CDR2 is SASEGT. V was cut by 3 bases and J by 4 bases, with 7 bases left in between. CDR3 length equals 12 residues. CDR3 residues: CASSDTDYEQYF. The CDR3, as DNA: TGTGCCAGCAGTGACACAGATTACGAGCAGTACTTC.

The sample holds one count of this clonotype. The chain couples TRBV19 to TRBJ2-5, with D unclear. Germline V gives CDR1 LNHDA, CDR2 SQIVND (reference sequence). Trimming took 4 bases from V and 1 from J, leaving 7 bases between them. This CDR3 contains 13 residues. CDR3 protein: CASSTTFQETQYF. CDR3 bases: TGTGCCAGTAGTACTACGTTCCAAGAGACCCAGTACTTC.

This clonotype was found a few times. CDR3 region: CASSENPTSGGYNEQFF. The CDR3 nucleotides are TGCGCCAGCAGTGAGAACCCTACTAGCGGAGGCTACAATGAGCAGTTCTTC. The V and J genes are TRBV10-2 and TRBJ2-1, with 8 nucleotides matching TRBD2. The CDR3 runs to 17 residues. The germline CDR1 and CDR2 sequences are WSHSY and SAAADI. Unmatched junction bases numbered 9, after V lost 2 bases and J lost 3 bases.

This clonotype was seen only a few times. The chain recombines TRBV7-6 with TRBJ1-3; 10 bases align to TRBD1. CDR1 SGHVS and CDR2 FNYEAQ come from the germline V gene. The ends lost 6 bases at V and 0 bases at J; junction bases unmatched: 8. The CDR3 is 17 amino acids. CDR3 DNA sequence: TGTGCCAGCAGTCAGCGACAGGGGGCCAGCTCTGGAAACACCATATATTTT. Amino acids: CASSQRQGASSGNTIYF.